One sample yielded the 26 T cell receptor beta chains listed below, sequenced in a study of shared clonotypes between healthy human individuals. Libraries were prepared by immunoSEQ multiplex PCR; TCRdb keeps only in-frame clonotypes and omits some of them. The data show 550,000 to 650,000 clones, approximately 96% seen once. Naive CD8 cells lacked CD45RO and underwent positive selection for CCR7, leaving out terminally differentiated effector memory CD45RA+ cells. Material for sequencing was naive CD8+ T cells sorted from blood. The receptors were gathered from a woman aged 25 to 39 in good health.

The CDR3 DNA reads as TGCGCCAGCAGTGAGTCCTTACAGAACACTGAAGCTTTCTTT. It codes for CASSESLQNTEAFF. The chain couples TRBV10-1 to TRBJ1-1; the D is unclear. Looked up from germline, CDR1 is WNHNN and CDR2 is SYGVQD (reference sequence). The CDR3 loop spans 14 amino acids. Trimming removed 0 bases at V and 1 base at J, with 6 bases between.

For this clone: The sample holds other DNA sequences that translate to the same CDR3. The chain uses TRBV27 and TRBJ2-7; D may be TRBD2 (6 bases). CDR1 and CDR2 (germline): MNHEY, SMNVEV (reference sequence). Trimming pared 2 bases from V and 0 bases from J, leaving 8 bases between. CDR3 size: 14 residues. CDR3 amino acids: CASSLAGPSYEQYF. CDR3 nucleotide sequence: TGTGCCAGCAGTTTAGCGGGACCCTCCTACGAGCAGTACTTC.

The chain has TRBV19 and TRBJ1-2; 8 bases agree with TRBD1. Germline-derived CDR1 and CDR2 are LNHDA and SQIVND (reference sequence). The CDR3 has 15 residues. Trimming removed 2 bases from V and 7 bases from J; junction bases left unmatched: 9. The CDR3 DNA reads TGTGCCAGTAGTATAATTGGGGACAGGCCTCTTGGCTACACCTTC. Its protein product is CASSIIGDRPLGYTF.

The CDR3 DNA follows: TGTGCCACCAAGGACAGAGAGTACCAAGAGACCCAGTACTTC. Its protein is CATKDREYQETQYF. The chain is built from TRBV7-8 and TRBJ2-5; possibly TRBD1 for D (6 bases). The CDR3 sequence is 14 residues long. Germline V gives CDR1 SGHVS, CDR2 FQNEAQ. Trimming removed 10 bases at V and 0 bases at J, with 15 bases between.

The chain uses TRBV27 and TRBJ2-7; possibly TRBD2 for D (6 bases). Germline V gene sequence: CDR1 MNHEY, CDR2 SMNVEV (reference sequence). V lost 6 bases, J lost 4 bases, and 10 bases lay in between. This CDR3 contains 12 residues. The CDR3 spells CASRGRGYEQYF. The CDR3 DNA reads TGTGCCAGCAGGGGACGGGGGTACGAGCAGTACTTC.

This chain links TRBV19 with TRBJ1-2; maybe TRBD1 (6 bases). Germline-derived CDR1 and CDR2 are LNHDA and SQIVND (reference sequence). V was trimmed by 4 bases and J by 2 bases, leaving 23 bases between them. This CDR3 contains 18 residues. The CDR3 spells CASSTKRGATVQNYGYTF. CDR3 bases: TGTGCCAGTAGTACGAAAAGGGGGGCGACTGTCCAGAACTATGGCTACACCTTC.

The chain carries TRBV2 and TRBJ2-2; D gene ambiguous. Germline values: CDR1 SNHLY, CDR2 FYNNEI. CDR3 length: 13 amino acids. The V end lost 5 bases, the J end lost 6 bases, and 10 bases lay between the germline ends. The CDR3 loop reads CASSRRPPGELFF. In DNA form, the CDR3 reads TGTGCCAGCAGTAGACGACCCCCCGGGGAGCTGTTTTTT.

Concerning this clone itself: This specimen includes other DNA sequences encoding the same CDR3. Written as DNA, the CDR3 is TGCGCCAGCAGCCAAGGCGGGAGCTACGAGCAGTACTTC. Protein product: CASSQGGSYEQYF. This rearrangement joins TRBV4-1 to TRBJ2-7; 7 bases fit TRBD2. V shed 1 base and J 3 bases; nucleotides not matched to a gene: 0. The CDR3 length is 13 residues. Germline V gives CDR1 MGHRA, CDR2 YSYEKL.

The rearrangement links TRBV12-2 to TRBJ2-5. TRBV12-2 is assigned pseudogene status. This CDR3 is built from 18 residues. The CDR3: CASRLAGSGAANQETQYF. In DNA, the CDR3 is TGTGCAAGTCGCTTAGCGGGATCCGGGGCAGCGAACCAAGAGACCCAGTACTTC.

The gene calls are TRBV10-3 and TRBJ2-3; tentative D call: TRBD1 (5 bases). Trimming pared 10 bases from V and 0 bases from J, leaving 29 bases between. Germline V CDR1 and CDR2: ENHRY, SYGVKD. This CDR3 is built from 19 residues. The CDR3 coding sequence is TGTGCCACCAAGCTCACAGGCGACGTTCCGTCGACTAGCACAGATACGCAGTATTTT. This sequence encodes CATKLTGDVPSTSTDTQYF.

The rearrangement uses TRBV9 and TRBJ2-5; D is uncertain. This CDR3 is 15 amino acids long. Germline CDR1 reads SGDLS; CDR2 reads YYNGEE. The V end lost 2 bases, the J end lost 1 base, and 12 bases lay between the germline ends. CDR3: CASSVRSGLQETQYF. As DNA, the CDR3 is TGTGCCAGCAGCGTTCGATCGGGCCTCCAAGAGACCCAGTACTTC.

The J gene is TRBJ2-1, the V gene TRBV7-9; 8 bases map to TRBD1. Germline lookup yields CDR1 SEHNR and CDR2 FQNEAQ (reference sequence). The junction had 5 bases not matched to a gene; V was cut back by 4 bases and J by 6 bases. The CDR3 spans 14 residues. In DNA form, the CDR3 reads TGTGCCAGCAGCTCAGGGGGCAGAGTCAATGAGCAGTTCTTC. It is translated as CASSSGGRVNEQFF.

The rearrangement uses TRBV30 and TRBJ2-1, with 10 bases matching TRBD1. The V and J ends lost 5 bases and 8 bases, in that order; junction bases with no gene match: 6. Germline CDR1 GTSNPN, CDR2 SVGIG (reference sequence). The CDR3 has 13 residues. CDR3 coding DNA: TGTGCCTGGGAGGGACAGGGGTTTGATGAGCAGTTCTTC. This codes for CAWEGQGFDEQFF.

This sequence joins TRBV27 and TRBJ2-5, with 9 positions matching TRBD2. The CDR3 extends over 14 amino acids. The J segment lost 11 bases and the V segment lost 0 bases, leaving 7 bases of the junction unmatched. Germline loops: CDR1 MNHEY, CDR2 SMNVEV (reference sequence). CDR3 sequence: CASSLSWASGEQYF. The DNA for the CDR3 is TGTGCCAGCAGTTTATCCTGGGCTAGCGGGGAGCAGTACTTC.

The chain recombines TRBV9 with TRBJ1-3, with 7 bases identical to TRBD1. CDR1 SGDLS and CDR2 YYNGEE come from the germline V gene. CDR3 length: 15 residues. Unmatched junction bases numbered 7, after V lost 0 bases and J lost 7 bases. The CDR3 DNA follows: TGTGCCAGCAGCGTAGTGGGGGACAGCCCTAACACCATATATTTT. Its translation is CASSVVGDSPNTIYF.

The gene calls are TRBV5-1 and TRBJ2-7, with 11 positions matching TRBD2. V was clipped by 6 bases and J by 2 bases; unmatched bases: 7. The CDR3 length is 15 residues. Germline values: CDR1 SGHRS, CDR2 YFSETQ. CDR3 residues: CASKEGLAVTYEQYF. As DNA, the CDR3 is TGCGCCAGCAAAGAGGGACTAGCGGTTACCTACGAGCAGTACTTC.

The V gene is TRBV27, the J gene TRBJ1-2, with 9 positions matching TRBD1. Germline lookup yields CDR1 MNHEY and CDR2 SMNVEV (reference sequence). CDR3 length equals 15 residues. The V and J ends lost 0 bases and 6 bases, in that order; junction bases with no gene match: 5. In DNA, the CDR3 is TGTGCCAGCAGTTTATCGATACAGGGGGCGAATGGCTACACCTTC. It translates to CASSLSIQGANGYTF.

This chain uses TRBV7-9 with TRBJ2-7; perhaps TRBD1 as D (5 bases). Germline CDR1 reads SEHNR; CDR2 reads FQNEAQ (reference sequence). CDR3 length: 15 amino acids. V was trimmed by 1 base and J by 4 bases, leaving 14 bases between them. CDR3 nucleotides: TGTGCCAGCAGCTTAGAGGTGGGGCTCCGATACGAGCAGTACTTC. This sequence encodes CASSLEVGLRYEQYF.

The chain joins TRBV13 to TRBJ2-7; maybe TRBD1 (6 bases). Germline V lookup: CDR1 PRHDT, CDR2 FYEKMQ (reference sequence). V lost 0 bases and J 1 base, leaving 10 bases between the germline ends. The CDR3 runs to 15 residues. As DNA, the CDR3 is TGTGCCAGCAGCTTAGGTACAGGGCCATCCTACGAGCAGTACTTC. Translating it yields CASSLGTGPSYEQYF.

The CDR3 reads CASSLTSGSTEQFF. CDR3 DNA sequence: TGTGCCAGCAGCCTGACTAGCGGGAGTACCGAACAGTTCTTC. The chain joins TRBV7-2 to TRBJ2-1, with TRBD2 matching over 12 bases. Germline V gene lookup returns CDR1 SGHTA and CDR2 FQGNSA. The CDR3 loop spans 14 amino acids. The V and J ends lost 5 bases and 13 bases, in that order; junction bases with no gene match: 9.

This clone came up once. V usage is TRBV10-2 and J usage is TRBJ1-5; D gene uncertain. This CDR3 spans 11 amino acids. Germline lookup yields CDR1 WSHSY and CDR2 SAAADI. The germline V and J ends were trimmed by 2 bases and 6 bases, with 2 bases remaining between them. The CDR3 is CASSEGQPQHF. CDR3 nucleotide sequence: TGCGCCAGCAGTGAGGGTCAGCCCCAGCATTTT.

The genes are TRBV7-9 and TRBJ1-1, with D possibly TRBD1 on 5 matching bases. This CDR3 is built from 17 residues. Trimming removed 5 bases at V and 5 bases at J, with 24 bases between. The germline V gene encodes CDR1 SEHNR and CDR2 FQNEAQ (reference sequence). CDR3 nucleotides: TGTGCCAGCAGCACCGATCCTCACCGACAGCGGGGAACTGAAGCTTTCTTT. Translated, it gives CASSTDPHRQRGTEAFF.

This rearrangement joins TRBV11-2 to TRBJ2-7; D call uncertain. Germline loops: CDR1 SGHAT, CDR2 FQNNGV. The CDR3 has 14 amino acids. With 5 bases removed from V and 2 bases from J, the gap between germline ends came to 13 bases. The CDR3 nucleotides are TGTGCCAGCAGCCCCCGGGTTTCCCCCTACGAGCAGTACTTC. Protein: CASSPRVSPYEQYF.

CDR3 in amino acids: CASSPRRGTRQETQYF. Here the CDR3 DNA reads TGTGCCAGCAGCCCCCGCCGAGGGACACGACAAGAGACCCAGTACTTC. This rearrangement joins TRBV21-1 to TRBJ2-5; no check of the table's D call, TRBD1, against the DNA was made. TRBV21-1 is a known pseudogene. The CDR3 covers 16 residues.

The V call is TRBV30, the J call TRBJ1-1; D gene uncertain. Trimming took off 0 bases at V and 1 base at J, with 9 bases between the two ends. CDR3 length equals 14 residues. Germline CDR1 is GTSNPN and CDR2 is SVGIG (reference sequence). The CDR3 DNA sequence: TGTGCCTGGAGTGTGCTGAGACCGAACACTGAAGCTTTCTTT. Protein product: CAWSVLRPNTEAFF.

The chain couples TRBV25-1 to TRBJ2-1; 12 nucleotides align to TRBD2. The V and J ends lost 4 bases and 6 bases, in that order; junction bases with no gene match: 4. CDR1 is MGHDK and CDR2 is SYGVNS in the germline V gene. The CDR3 covers 15 residues. CDR3 in DNA: TGTGCCAGCAGTGCCCTAGCGGGAGGGCCCAATGAGCAGTTCTTC. It encodes CASSALAGGPNEQFF.